The 13 T cell receptor beta chains below come from one sample, sequenced in a study of cytomegalovirus exposure and HLA in healthy donors. PCR employed 60 Vbeta and 13 Jbeta primers. Libraries were prepared by immunoSEQ multiplex PCR; TCRdb keeps only in-frame clonotypes and omits some of them. The sample shows over 130,000 clones, about three fifths of them seen only once. Sequencing was performed on PBMCs. The receptors here all came from a male donor in good health and CMV-seronegative.

CDR3 loop: CASSLDRARGEQYF. The CDR3 DNA sequence: TGTGCCAGCAGCTTGGACAGGGCAAGGGGCGAGCAGTACTTC. The rearrangement links TRBV7-8 to TRBJ2-7; 8 bases match TRBD1. Looked up from germline, CDR1 is SGHVS and CDR2 is FQNEAQ. J gave up 6 bases and V 3 bases, and 7 bases lay outside the gene matches. The CDR3 loop spans 14 amino acids.

CDR3 sequence reads: CASSLGLGGQGAGELFF. The DNA for the CDR3 is TGTGCCAGCAGCTTAGGCCTGGGGGGACAGGGCGCCGGGGAGCTGTTTTTT. The rearrangement joins TRBV13 to TRBJ2-2, with 9 bases matching TRBD1. V gave up 0 bases and J gave up 6 bases; unmatched junction bases: 8. The germline V gene encodes CDR1 PRHDT and CDR2 FYEKMQ (reference sequence). The CDR3 totals 17 residues.

The V and J genes are TRBV7-3 and TRBJ2-3; possibly TRBD2 for D (6 bases). There are 14 residues in the CDR3. Germline-derived CDR1 and CDR2 are SGHTA and FQGTGA. Trimming cost V 6 bases and J 4 bases, with 14 bases left between them. The CDR3 spells CASSLEGRADTQYF. The CDR3 bases are TGTGCCAGCAGTTTGGAGGGGCGGGCAGATACGCAGTATTTT.

The chain links TRBV4-3 to TRBJ2-3; D not certain. Germline V gives CDR1 LGHNA, CDR2 YSLEER. The V gene lost 0 bases and the J gene lost 1 base, with 11 bases spanning the gap. This CDR3 has 16 amino acids. This CDR3 is CASSQDWQAGTDTQYF. In DNA, the CDR3 is TGCGCCAGCAGCCAAGATTGGCAGGCCGGCACAGATACGCAGTATTTT.

This rearrangement joins TRBV7-9 to TRBJ2-4; the D gene is possibly TRBD2 (5 bases). The CDR3 has 13 amino acids. The germline V gene encodes CDR1 SEHNR and CDR2 FQNEAQ (reference sequence). V was cut by 5 bases and J by 3 bases, with 8 bases left in between. The CDR3 reads CASSPRDKNIQYF. The CDR3 DNA reads as TGTGCCAGCAGCCCCCGGGACAAAAACATTCAGTACTTC.

The gene calls are TRBV5-4 and TRBJ2-5; D unclear. Germline-derived CDR1 and CDR2 are SGHNT and YYREEE (reference sequence). V lost 0 bases, J lost 6 bases, and 9 bases lay in between. The length of the CDR3 is 13 residues. As DNA, the CDR3 is TGTGCCAGCAGCTTGGACAGTGAGAAGACCCAGTACTTC. Residues: CASSLDSEKTQYF.

The chain couples TRBV29-1 to TRBJ2-7; D is perhaps TRBD1 (5 bases). With 4 bases removed from V and 5 bases from J, the gap between germline ends came to 12 bases. The V gene's germline CDR1 is SQVTM and CDR2 ANQGSEA. CDR3 length equals 12 residues. CDR3 sequence reads: CSVAGSLHEQYF. The CDR3 DNA is TGCAGCGTTGCAGGGTCTCTCCACGAGCAGTACTTC.

V gene TRBV19 combines with J gene TRBJ1-2, with 7 positions matching TRBD1. This CDR3 is 16 amino acids long. Germline assignment: CDR1 LNHDA and CDR2 SQIVND (reference sequence). The V segment lost 5 bases and the J segment 4 bases; nucleotides outside the gene matches: 13. The CDR3 DNA follows: TGTGCCAGTAGTCAATCCCGTCGAGACAGGGTCTATGGCTACACCTTC. Encoded protein: CASSQSRRDRVYGYTF.

In the case of this clone: The DNA is omitted, as the CDR3 cannot be located on it reliably, and the CDR3 follows TCRdb's listing. The chain uses TRBV12-2 and TRBJ1-6. TRBV12-2 is annotated as a pseudogene. The CDR3 numbers 20 amino acids, ends counted. The CDR3 reads CASRLAVGEGSGSYNSPLHF.

The sample holds one count of this clone. The V and J genes are TRBV13 and TRBJ2-2, with TRBD2 matching over 11 bases. Trimming at V came to 4 bases and at J to 6 bases, leaving 13 bases not matched to a gene. From germline, CDR1 is PRHDT and CDR2 FYEKMQ (reference sequence). The CDR3 has 18 amino acids. This CDR3 reads CASSSRGLAGGLAGELFF. The CDR3 coding sequence is TGTGCCAGCAGCTCAAGGGGTCTAGCGGGGGGCCTTGCCGGGGAGCTGTTTTTT.

V gene TRBV14 combines with J gene TRBJ2-5; TRBD2 is a possible D gene (5 bases). The length of the CDR3 is 13 residues. V lost 4 bases to trimming and J lost 7 bases, with 13 bases between them. CDR1 and CDR2 (germline): SGHDN, FVKESK. In DNA, the CDR3 is TGTGCCAGCAGCCGCAGCGGCACGGGGACCCAGTACTTC. Translating gives CASSRSGTGTQYF. The full variable domain, with the rest looked up from reference TRBV14 and TRBJ2-5, is EAGVTQFPSHSVIEKGQTVTLRCDPISGHDNLYWYRRVMGKEIKFLLHFVKESKQDESGMPNNRFLAERTGGTYSTLKVQPAELEDSGVYFCASSRSGTGTQYFGPGTRLLVL.

The chain recombines TRBV6-6 with TRBJ2-3; tentatively, D is TRBD2 (6 bases). The CDR3 covers 14 residues. Germline values: CDR1 MNHNY, CDR2 SVGAGI (reference sequence). Trimming pared 5 bases from V and 6 bases from J, leaving 15 bases between. In DNA, the CDR3 is TGTGCCAGCAGTACCCCGGGGGAAGGTGATACGCAGTATTTT. Protein product: CASSTPGEGDTQYF.

The V and J genes are TRBV5-4 and TRBJ2-7, with 12 positions matching TRBD2. CDR1 is SGHNT and CDR2 is YYREEE in the germline V gene (reference sequence). This CDR3 has 16 amino acids. V shed 0 bases and J 2 bases; nucleotides not matched to a gene: 3. CDR3 in DNA: TGTGCCAGCAGCTTGGGACTAGCGGGGGTACCCTACGAGCAGTACTTC. Residues: CASSLGLAGVPYEQYF.